The 8 T cell receptor beta chains given below trace back to one sample, sequenced in a study of blood T cell repertoires in COVID-19. TCRdb's copy holds only in-frame clones and misses some; the assay was immunoSEQ multiplex PCR. The sample has some 260,000 clones; approximately 79% are singletons. Specimen: peripheral blood. These receptor sequences come from a woman older than 75 with active or convalescent COVID-19.

This clone was found a few times. The chain is built from TRBV7-9 and TRBJ1-6; TRBD1 matches 7 bases. Trimming removed 4 bases from V and 3 bases from J; junction bases left unmatched: 3. Germline loops: CDR1 SEHNR, CDR2 FQNEAQ (reference sequence). This CDR3 is built from 15 residues. CDR3 loop: CASSSDRNYNSPLHF. In nucleotides, the CDR3 is TGTGCCAGCAGCTCGGACAGGAACTATAATTCACCCCTCCACTTT.

The V and J genes are TRBV5-1 and TRBJ2-1; no reliable D call. The CDR3 covers 12 residues. The germline gives CDR1 SGHRS, CDR2 YFSETQ. Trimming left V 4 bases short and J 10 bases short, with 12 bases between. This chain's CDR3 is CASSVPRQEQFF. CDR3 bases: TGCGCCAGCAGCGTTCCCCGCCAGGAGCAGTTCTTC.

The rearrangement links TRBV30 to TRBJ1-4; weak D call: TRBD1 (6 bases). V dropped 5 bases and J dropped 3 bases, with 10 bases sitting between them. Germline assignment: CDR1 GTSNPN and CDR2 SVGIG (reference sequence). CDR3 length: 13 amino acids. The CDR3 spells CAWGGQPNEKLFF. The CDR3, as DNA: TGTGCCTGGGGCGGACAGCCTAATGAAAAACTGTTTTTT.

This clone was counted a single time. V gene TRBV5-8 combines with J gene TRBJ1-5; 9 bases are a match to TRBD1. V lost 10 bases to trimming and J lost 4 bases; unmatched junction nucleotides: 9. CDR3 length equals 14 residues. The V gene's germline CDR1 is SGHTS and CDR2 YDEGEE. The CDR3 sequence: CADSRDRDNQPQHF. The CDR3 DNA reads as TGTGCCGATTCCCGGGACAGGGATAATCAGCCCCAGCATTTT.

The V gene is TRBV28, the J gene TRBJ1-2; TRBD1 agrees at 12 bases. The ends lost 7 bases at V and 7 bases at J; junction bases unmatched: 7. Germline CDR1 reads MDHEN; CDR2 reads SYDVKM. The CDR3 totals 14 residues. The CDR3 coding sequence is TGTGCCAGCACTACGGGACAGGGGGCCGGTGGCTACACCTTC. It codes for CASTTGQGAGGYTF.

The genes are TRBV19 and TRBJ2-2, with TRBD2 matching 8 bases. Germline V gene data show CDR1 as LNHDA and CDR2 as SQIVND (reference sequence). V lost 4 bases and J lost 1; bases outside the gene matches: 8. CDR3 length: 17 amino acids. The CDR3 loop reads CASSKPTGGRNTGELFF. The CDR3 region has the DNA TGTGCCAGTAGTAAGCCCACGGGAGGGAGGAACACCGGGGAGCTGTTTTTT.

This chain joins TRBV5-1 and TRBJ2-5; TRBD2 aligns across 9 bases. Germline assignment: CDR1 SGHRS and CDR2 YFSETQ. This CDR3 is 15 amino acids long. V was clipped by 0 bases and J by 4 bases; unmatched bases: 4. CDR3 region: CASSLGLAGRETQYF. DNA for the CDR3: TGCGCCAGCAGCTTGGGGCTAGCGGGGAGAGAGACCCAGTACTTC.

In the case of this clone: The CDR3 does not end in the conserved phenylalanine or tryptophan, so this is likely a read error. V is TRBV4-2 and J is TRBJ1-1; 7 nucleotides align to TRBD1. CDR1 LGHNA and CDR2 YNFKEQ come from the germline V gene. The CDR3 has 14 residues. V gave up 4 bases and J gave up 1 base; unmatched junction bases: 3. The CDR3 sequence is CASSPRTGNTEAFL. CDR3 sequence (DNA): TGTGCCAGCAGCCCCAGGACAGGGAACACTGAAGCTTTCCTT.